Shown below are 3 T cell receptor beta chains from a single sample sequenced in a study of CD8+CD57+ T cells in acquired aplastic anemia. The template used for profiling TCR beta VDJ and CDR3 was genomic DNA. Each CDR3 protein gets one entry after TCRdb re-called the reads with MiXCR. The table includes about 150,000 distinct CDR3 sequences, less than 60% detected once. Sequencing was done on patients that had shown CD8+CD57+ cell expansion by flow cytometry. Sequencing used sorted CD4+, CD8+, or CD8+CD57+ T cells (not recorded which) from PBMCs. These receptors came from a human donor with aplastic anemia.

The CDR3 nucleotides read TGCAGTGCTAGAGACGACCCTGAAGCTTTCTTT. It yields the protein CSARDDPEAFF. This sequence joins TRBV20-1 and TRBJ1-1; D gene unclear. Trimming stripped 0 bases from V and 6 bases from J, with 5 bases between. The CDR3 sequence is 11 residues long. CDR1 is DFQATT and CDR2 is SNEGSKA in the germline V gene (reference sequence).

This clonotype was counted only a few times. The chain employs TRBV9 and TRBJ2-4, with 9 bases aligning to TRBD2. This CDR3 has 15 amino acids. CDR1 is SGDLS and CDR2 is YYNGEE in the germline V gene. V lost 5 bases, J lost 1 base, and 4 bases stayed unmatched. For the CDR3, the DNA is TGTGCCAGCAGTTCTAGCGGGGCGGCCAAAAACATTCAGTACTTC. Translated, it gives CASSSSGAAKNIQYF.

This chain links TRBV20-1 with TRBJ1-1; D remains ambiguous. V was clipped by 2 bases and J by 1 base, with 8 bases between them. Germline lookup yields CDR1 DFQATT and CDR2 SNEGSKA (reference sequence). This CDR3 has 13 residues. CDR3 nucleotides: TGCAGTGCTAGAAAACACCAGAACACTGAAGCTTTCTTT. It is translated as CSARKHQNTEAFF.